These 3 T cell receptor beta chains share one sample of origin, sequenced in a study of cytomegalovirus exposure and HLA in healthy donors (dated by TCRdb to 2017 to 2019). Libraries were built with the immunoSEQ multiplex PCR assay. A mixture of 60 forward primers for TCR Vbeta segments and 13 reverse primers for TCR Jbeta segments was used in the multiplex PCR. The immuneACCESS repertoire file appears here via TCRdb, limited to in-frame rearrangements. These files lack a portion of the clones; in checked studies, under half of the deficit traces to unresolved V genes, and the cause of the others is not known. The sample includes roughly 100,000 clones, with about 81% observed a single time. The ten largest clones take up 2% to 2.5% of the sample. Sequenced sample: PBMCs. The receptors shown here come from a young man in good health and CMV-seronegative.

The chain uses TRBV7-2 and TRBJ2-7, with D perhaps matching TRBD1 (5 bases). The CDR3 consists of 14 residues. V shed 4 bases and J shed 3 bases, with 13 bases lying between them. Germline V lookup: CDR1 SGHTA, CDR2 FQGNSA. CDR3 in amino acids: CASSWQGMDYEQYF. The CDR3 coding sequence is TGTGCCAGCAGCTGGCAGGGAATGGACTACGAGCAGTACTTC.

The V call is TRBV4-3, the J call TRBJ2-1; 8 positions agree with TRBD1. CDR3 length: 17 residues. V dropped 4 bases and J dropped 0; count of bases not matched to a gene: 8. CDR1 and CDR2 from the germline V gene are LGHNA and YSLEER. The CDR3 sequence: CASSPQGQASSYNEQFF. CDR3 DNA: TGCGCCAGCAGCCCCCAGGGACAGGCCAGCTCCTACAATGAGCAGTTCTTC.

The CDR3 DNA is TGTGCCAGCAGCCAATTAGTCGGAGATACGCAGTATTTT. Translation: CASSQLVGDTQYF. The V and J genes are TRBV11-2 and TRBJ2-3; D unresolved. Germline assignment: CDR1 SGHAT and CDR2 FQNNGV. This CDR3 spans 13 amino acids. Trimming removed 5 bases at V and 5 bases at J, with 11 bases between.